The 17 T cell receptor beta chains presented below share a single source sample, sequenced in a study of monozygotic twins with cystic fibrosis (dated by TCRdb to about 2021). Library preparation was by the immunoSEQ multiplex PCR assay. The table was pulled from immuneACCESS by TCRdb, which kept in-frame rearrangements only. Such tables lose some clones; where checked, under half of the loss comes from unresolved V genes, and the rest has no known cause. The table for this sample lists around 30,000 clones; 90% to 97% of them were counted only once. About 0.15% of the sample rests with the top ten. Sequences were obtained from blood. These receptors originate from a girl aged 2-9 years with cystic fibrosis.

This clone was detected only once. The chain carries TRBV30 and TRBJ2-1; 9 nucleotides agree with TRBD2. Germline V gives CDR1 GTSNPN, CDR2 SVGIG (reference sequence). There are 13 residues in the CDR3. After removal of 4 bases from V and 7 bases from J, the junction contained 5 bases not matched to a gene. CDR3 sequence (DNA): TGTGCCTGGACTAGCGGGATACAAAATGAGCAGTTCTTC. This encodes CAWTSGIQNEQFF.

CDR3 bases: TGTGCCAGCAGCTTGGTGGATCCGTCCCCCTATGGCTACACCTTC. Translating it yields CASSLVDPSPYGYTF. V gene TRBV5-4 combines with J gene TRBJ1-2; D is uncertain. This CDR3 has 15 residues. The V gene's germline CDR1 is SGHNT and CDR2 YYREEE (reference sequence). V dropped 0 bases and J dropped 4 bases, with 13 bases sitting between them.

The genes are TRBV30 and TRBJ1-2, with D maybe TRBD1 (6 bases). Per germline, CDR1 GTSNPN and CDR2 SVGIG (reference sequence). The CDR3 sequence is 14 residues long. Between the trimmed V and J ends, which lost 0 bases and 8 bases, there was a span of 16 bases. The CDR3 sequence is CAWSVQGLGEGYTF. In DNA, the CDR3 is TGTGCCTGGAGTGTACAGGGTCTAGGAGAAGGCTACACCTTC.

The chain joins TRBV6-1 to TRBJ1-5; no definite D call. The V gene's germline CDR1 is MNHNS and CDR2 SASEGT. The CDR3 length is 16 residues. Trimming left V 1 base short and J 1 base short, with 11 bases between. The CDR3 protein is CASSEVSYRSNQPQHF. The CDR3 nucleotides are TGTGCCAGCAGTGAAGTGTCGTATAGGAGCAATCAGCCCCAGCATTTT.

The rearrangement links TRBV7-8 to TRBJ1-1; 7 bases align to TRBD1. CDR3 length: 13 residues. Germline CDR1 SGHVS, CDR2 FQNEAQ. V shed 1 base and J 8 bases; nucleotides not matched to a gene: 4. The CDR3 nucleotides read TGTGCCAGCAGCTTAGGTGGCAGGGGGGAAGCTTTCTTT. Translation gives CASSLGGRGEAFF.

This clone was observed a single time. The V call is TRBV15, the J call TRBJ2-1; the D gene is possibly TRBD2 (5 bases). Germline-derived CDR1 and CDR2 are LNHNV and YYDKDF (reference sequence). This CDR3 has 15 amino acids. V was clipped by 0 bases and J by 4 bases, with 10 bases between them. CDR3: CATSRDPDLYNEQFF. In DNA, the CDR3 is TGTGCCACCAGCAGAGATCCGGACTTGTACAATGAGCAGTTCTTC.

The gene calls are TRBV5-1 and TRBJ2-4; TRBD2 might be the D (5 bases). The V gene's germline CDR1 is SGHRS and CDR2 YFSETQ. Trimming stripped 2 bases from V and 1 base from J, with 7 bases between. CDR3 size: 14 residues. Written as DNA, the CDR3 is TGCGCCAGCAGCTTTGAGGGTGCCAAAAACATTCAGTACTTC. It encodes CASSFEGAKNIQYF.

The rearrangement uses TRBV6-5 and TRBJ2-3, with no clear D. The ends were cut back, 6 bases at V and 0 bases at J, with 10 bases in the middle. Germline CDR1 and CDR2: MNHEY and SVGAGI. The CDR3 runs to 14 residues. This chain's CDR3 is CASRRASSTDTQYF. CDR3 nucleotide sequence: TGTGCCAGCAGAAGGGCATCTAGCACAGATACGCAGTATTTT.

The V call is TRBV18, the J call TRBJ2-1, with a weak D call TRBD1 (5 bases). V was clipped by 6 bases and J by 7 bases, with 10 bases between them. In germline, CDR1 is KGHSH, CDR2 LQKENI. CDR3 length: 12 amino acids. For the CDR3, the DNA is TGTGCCAGCTCGCAAAGGGGTAATGAGCAGTTCTTC. This sequence encodes CASSQRGNEQFF.

The genes are TRBV2 and TRBJ2-4; 8 bases fit TRBD2. J gave up 0 bases and V 3 bases, and 10 bases lay outside the gene matches. This CDR3 region has 18 residues. Germline-derived CDR1 and CDR2 are SNHLY and FYNNEI. CDR3 in DNA: TGTGCCAGCAGTGAGGTAGCGGGGATCGGAGGAGCCAAAAACATTCAGTACTTC. Its protein is CASSEVAGIGGAKNIQYF.

This CDR3 reads CATSRLKGSGYF. The DNA of the CDR3 is TGTGCCACCAGCAGATTAAAGGGCAGCGGGTATTTT. This chain links TRBV15 with TRBJ2-3; TRBD2 is a possible D gene (5 bases). Between the trimmed V and J ends, which lost 2 bases and 14 bases, there was a span of 14 bases. CDR3 size: 12 residues. CDR1 is LNHNV and CDR2 is YYDKDF in the germline V gene (reference sequence).

This chain joins TRBV5-1 and TRBJ2-7, with 7 bases matching TRBD1. This CDR3 region has 19 residues. CDR1 SGHRS and CDR2 YFSETQ come from the germline V gene. Trimming removed 0 bases from V and 4 bases from J; junction bases left unmatched: 19. The CDR3 loop reads CASSLETGSGQRGMYEQYF. The CDR3 bases are TGCGCCAGCAGCTTGGAGACGGGGTCGGGACAGAGAGGAATGTACGAGCAGTACTTC.

The chain links TRBV15 to TRBJ1-1, with D maybe TRBD1 (5 bases). Germline CDR1 and CDR2: LNHNV and YYDKDF (reference sequence). With 0 bases removed from V and 11 bases from J, the gap between germline ends came to 19 bases. There are 15 residues in the CDR3. CDR3 sequence: CATSRDARGARGAFF. The CDR3 DNA reads TGTGCCACCAGCAGAGATGCACGAGGGGCTCGGGGCGCTTTCTTT.

This chain joins TRBV7-9 and TRBJ1-3; a weak D match, TRBD1 (5 bases). The length of the CDR3 is 14 residues. The germline V gene encodes CDR1 SEHNR and CDR2 FQNEAQ (reference sequence). V lost 5 bases and J lost 0, with 8 bases in between. The CDR3 loop is CASSRDPSGNTIYF. The CDR3 region has the DNA TGTGCCAGCAGCCGGGACCCCTCTGGAAACACCATATATTTT. Full variable domain (missing parts from reference TRBV7-9 and TRBJ1-3): DTGVSQNPRHKITKRGQNVTFRCDPISEHNRLYWYRQTLGQGPEFLTYFQNEAQLEKSRLLSDRFSAERPKGSFSTLEIQRTEQGDSAMYLCASSRDPSGNTIYFGEGSWLTVV.

V is TRBV6-5 and J is TRBJ1-2; D remains unclear. CDR1 MNHEY and CDR2 SVGAGI come from the germline V gene. This CDR3 has 14 amino acids. V lost 2 bases to trimming and J lost 5 bases, with 12 bases between them. The CDR3 here is CASSYRRSGYGYTF. The CDR3 DNA follows: TGTGCCAGCAGTTACAGGAGGAGCGGGTATGGCTACACCTTC.

The chain carries TRBV7-9 and TRBJ2-7, with 7 bases fitting TRBD2. This CDR3 has 14 amino acids. J gave up 2 bases and V 1 base, and 2 bases lay outside the gene matches. Germline V gives CDR1 SEHNR, CDR2 FQNEAQ (reference sequence). CDR3 nucleotide sequence: TGTGCCAGCAGCTTAGATGGGGGGGCCTACGAGCAGTACTTC. The encoded protein is CASSLDGGAYEQYF. Complete variable domain (other parts from reference TRBV7-9 and TRBJ2-7): DTGVSQNPRHKITKRGQNVTFRCDPISEHNRLYWYRQTLGQGPEFLTYFQNEAQLEKSRLLSDRFSAERPKGSFSTLEIQRTEQGDSAMYLCASSLDGGAYEQYFGPGTRLTVT.

This chain links TRBV2 with TRBJ1-5; D ambiguous. V dropped 7 bases and J dropped 4 bases, with 17 bases sitting between them. This CDR3 region has 15 residues. Germline CDR1 is SNHLY and CDR2 is FYNNEI. The CDR3 sequence: CASTGSVLRNQPQHF. CDR3 coding DNA: TGTGCCAGCACGGGCAGCGTCCTCAGAAATCAGCCCCAGCATTTT.